This TCR beta chain derives from a study of OX40 agonist ivuxolimab in advanced cancers. Study overall: Hepatocellular carcinoma, melanoma, renal cell or head and neck cancer occurred in dose-escalation patients. Whole-study results and caveats: Both blood CD4+ and CD8+ T cells showed clonal growth by week 6 at 0.1 to 3.0 mg/kg.

Notes on this clone: Its antigen is still unknown.

Only in-frame clones appear in the TCRdb table, and some are missing; sequencing was by immunoSEQ multiplex PCR. The sample shows tens of thousands of clones, 89% of them seen only once. The sequencing here drew on CD4+ or CD8+ T cells sorted from blood, taken in a trial of the OX40 agonist ivuxolimab. The source is an adult with an advanced solid tumor such as melanoma, head and neck, liver or kidney cancer.

Written as DNA, the CDR3 is TGTGCCAGCAGCTCCGGGACTAGCGGGAGATGGGGCACCGGGGAGCTGTTTTTT. It translates to CASSSGTSGRWGTGELFF. This chain connects TRBV5-4 to TRBJ2-2; 14 positions match TRBD2. Per the germline V gene, CDR1 is SGHNT and CDR2 is YYREEE (reference sequence). There are 18 residues in the CDR3. V shed 3 bases, J shed 4 bases, and the junction held 8 bases outside the gene matches.